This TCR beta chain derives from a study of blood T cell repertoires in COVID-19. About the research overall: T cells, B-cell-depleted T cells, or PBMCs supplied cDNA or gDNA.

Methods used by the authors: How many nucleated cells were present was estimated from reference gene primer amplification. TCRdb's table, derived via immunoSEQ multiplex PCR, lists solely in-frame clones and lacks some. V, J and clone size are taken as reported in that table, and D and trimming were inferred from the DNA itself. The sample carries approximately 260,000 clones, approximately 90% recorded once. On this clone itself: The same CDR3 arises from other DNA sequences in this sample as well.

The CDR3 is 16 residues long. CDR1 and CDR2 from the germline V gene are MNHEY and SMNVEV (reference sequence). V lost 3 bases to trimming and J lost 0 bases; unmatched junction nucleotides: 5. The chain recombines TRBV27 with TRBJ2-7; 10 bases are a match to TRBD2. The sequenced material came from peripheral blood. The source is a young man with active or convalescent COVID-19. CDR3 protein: CASSFVGLADSYEQYF. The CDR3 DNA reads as TGTGCCAGCAGTTTCGTAGGACTAGCGGACTCCTACGAGCAGTACTTC.